The clone carrying this TCR beta chain has more than one count but fewer than ten. Its target is unknown. This CDR3 has 16 amino acids. The V gene's germline CDR1 is MNHEY and CDR2 SMNVEV (reference sequence). V gave up 3 bases and J gave up 4 bases; unmatched junction bases: 6. These data come from a study of T cell repertoires in cytomegalovirus infection. From the reads, TCRdb called clonotypes with MiXCR, one entry per CDR3 protein. The sample lists about 740,000 distinct CDR3 sequences, less than 40% occurring once. Overall study results and limits: In two of eight donors, the top clonotype was HLA-C-restricted CMV-specific.

Material: PBMCs. The sequence was collected from a human donor in good health (CMV status not recorded). Some clones in this sample may be carry-over from other donors' samples. The chain employs TRBV27 and TRBJ2-6; 7 bases agree with TRBD1. The CDR3 coding sequence is TGTGCCAGCAGTTTCGGCAGGGGGTCAGGGGCCAACGTCCTGACTTTC. Its translation is CASSFGRGSGANVLTF.